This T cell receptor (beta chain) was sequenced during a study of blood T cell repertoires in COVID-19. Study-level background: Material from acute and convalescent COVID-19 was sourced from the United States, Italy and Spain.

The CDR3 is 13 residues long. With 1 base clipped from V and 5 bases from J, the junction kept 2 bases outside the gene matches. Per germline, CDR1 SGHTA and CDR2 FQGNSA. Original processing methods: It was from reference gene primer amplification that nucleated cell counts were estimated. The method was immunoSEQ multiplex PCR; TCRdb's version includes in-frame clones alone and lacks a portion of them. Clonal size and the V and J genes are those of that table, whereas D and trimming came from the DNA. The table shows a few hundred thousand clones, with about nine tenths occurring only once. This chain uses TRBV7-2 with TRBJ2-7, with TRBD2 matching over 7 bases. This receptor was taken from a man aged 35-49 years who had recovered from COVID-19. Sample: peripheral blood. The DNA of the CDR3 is TGTGCCAGCAGCTTAGGGGGGGGACACGAGCAGTACTTC. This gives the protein CASSLGGGHEQYF. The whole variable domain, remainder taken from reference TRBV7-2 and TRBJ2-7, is GAGVSQSPSNKVTEKGKDVELRCDPISGHTALYWYRQSLGQGLEFLIYFQGNSAPDKSGLPSDRFSAERTGGSVSTLTIQRTQQEDSAVYLCASSLGGGHEQYFGPGTRLTVT.